This TCR beta chain is drawn from a study of early T cells in non-severe SARS-CoV-2 infection. On the study more broadly: Sequenced material consisted of bulk RNA (from unsorted whole blood), and chains were unpaired. Notes on the study in general: There was a bias toward anti-spike CD8 responses in VDJdb matching, which missed private and CD4 specificities.

This clonotype was counted ten times or more. What it binds is unknown. Each single cDNA molecule received a unique molecular identifier. TCRdb reprocessed the 5' RACE reads via MiXCR and lists one record per CDR3 protein. Here the sample spans tens of thousands of distinct CDR3 sequences, roughly a tenth being singletons. V dropped 5 bases and J dropped 5 bases, with 15 bases sitting between them. Germline CDR1 is SGHNT and CDR2 is YENEEA. The CDR3 is 14 residues long. This TCR derives from an adult who was a healthcare worker with PCR-confirmed SARS-CoV-2 infection or an uninfected control (not recorded which). The material sequenced was whole blood. The rearrangement links TRBV11-3 to TRBJ2-5; perhaps D is TRBD1 or TRBD2 (7 bases each). CDR3 amino acids: CASSLRQGGETQYF. The CDR3 region has the DNA TGTGCCAGCAGCCTACGACAGGGAGGGGAGACCCAGTACTTC.